The 31 T cell receptor beta chains below were found in one sample sequenced in a study of siplizumab effects on memory and regulatory T cells. This table comes from immunoSEQ multiplex PCR, and its TCRdb copy is limited to in-frame clones, with some not included. The table lists about 63,000 clones, 70% to 90% of them singletons, with roughly 3.8% in the top ten. The material sequenced was memory CD4+ T cells sorted from blood. These receptors all come from a human donor in good health.

The chain carries TRBV7-3 and TRBJ2-2, with D hard to call. The CDR3 is 13 amino acids. Germline V lookup: CDR1 SGHTA, CDR2 FQGTGA. V was pared by 5 bases and J by 4 bases, with 8 bases between. Here the CDR3 DNA reads TGTGCCAGCAGCCAACGATCCACCGGGGAGCTGTTTTTT. Amino acids: CASSQRSTGELFF.

This chain's CDR3 is CASSRWETQYF. CDR3 nucleotides: TGTGCCAGTAGTAGGTGGGAGACCCAGTACTTC. This chain links TRBV19 with TRBJ2-5; D is unresolved. The germline V gene has CDR1 LNHDA and CDR2 SQIVND (reference sequence). The V end lost 4 bases, the J end lost 5 bases, and 5 bases lay between the germline ends. CDR3 size: 11 residues.

About this clone itself: Within the sample, other DNA sequences also encode this same CDR3. V usage is TRBV7-9 and J usage is TRBJ2-7; TRBD2 is a possible D gene (5 bases). The CDR3 sequence is 15 residues long. The germline CDR1 and CDR2 sequences are SEHNR and FQNEAQ (reference sequence). The V and J ends lost 5 bases and 0 bases respectively, with 14 bases between them. CDR3 coding DNA: TGTGCCAGCAGCCCCCGGACTTACAGCTCCTACGAGCAGTACTTC. This encodes CASSPRTYSSYEQYF.

The chain joins TRBV11-3 to TRBJ1-1; no clear D. V gave up 5 bases and J gave up 5 bases, with 12 bases separating them. Per the germline V gene, CDR1 is SGHNT and CDR2 is YENEEA. CDR3 length: 13 amino acids. The CDR3 reads CASSPYPGTEAFF. The CDR3 bases are TGTGCCAGCAGCCCCTATCCGGGTACTGAAGCTTTCTTT.

The rearrangement links TRBV6-6 to TRBJ1-2; perhaps TRBD1 as D (6 bases). The V end was cut by 6 bases, the J end by 7 bases, with 15 bases between. The CDR3 sequence is 13 residues long. Germline V gene lookup returns CDR1 MNHNY and CDR2 SVGAGI (reference sequence). The CDR3 region is CASSPDRSSGYTF. CDR3 coding DNA: TGTGCCAGCAGCCCCGACAGGAGTAGTGGCTACACCTTC.

The V gene is TRBV30, the J gene TRBJ1-4; D uncertain. CDR1 is GTSNPN and CDR2 is SVGIG in the germline V gene (reference sequence). Trimming took 3 bases from V and 0 from J, leaving 11 bases between them. CDR3 length: 15 amino acids. In DNA, the CDR3 is TGTGCCTGGAGAGAATACAGAACAACTAATGAAAAACTGTTTTTT. Translating gives CAWREYRTTNEKLFF.

The chain links TRBV6-1 to TRBJ2-2; no definite D call. The length of the CDR3 is 16 residues. Germline CDR1 reads MNHNS; CDR2 reads SASEGT. Trimming removed 0 bases at V and 1 base at J, with 9 bases between. The CDR3 region is CASSEALLVNTGELFF. In DNA, the CDR3 is TGTGCCAGCAGTGAAGCGCTTCTGGTGAACACCGGGGAGCTGTTTTTT.

The rearrangement links TRBV9 to TRBJ2-3, with TRBD2 identical over 8 bases. CDR1 SGDLS and CDR2 YYNGEE come from the germline V gene. This CDR3 region has 14 residues. V lost 4 bases and J lost 6; bases outside the gene matches: 7. The CDR3: CASSTLLAADTQYF. The CDR3 bases are TGTGCCAGCAGCACACTACTAGCGGCTGATACGCAGTATTTT.

The rearrangement uses TRBV7-8 and TRBJ2-5, with D perhaps being TRBD1 or TRBD2 (6 bases each). Germline CDR1 and CDR2: SGHVS and FQNEAQ. The CDR3 totals 15 residues. V lost 5 bases and J lost 3, with 16 bases in between. DNA of the CDR3: TGTGCCAGCAGCACCACAGGGAGGTTGGAAGAGACCCAGTACTTC. Amino acids: CASSTTGRLEETQYF.

Regarding this clone: The junction does not match germline at one end; this may be a read error. The rearrangement uses TRBV18 and TRBJ1-4; D gene ambiguous. Germline lookup yields CDR1 KGHSH and CDR2 LQKENI. This CDR3 has 14 residues. CDR3 protein: CASSPPEANEKLFF. The CDR3 DNA reads as TGTGCCAGCTCCCCACCCGAGGCTAATGAAAAACTGTTTTTT.

The chain couples TRBV5-1 to TRBJ2-4; D possibly matches TRBD1 or TRBD2 (6 bases each). The CDR3 covers 16 residues. Germline V gene sequence: CDR1 SGHRS, CDR2 YFSETQ. The V end was cut by 4 bases, the J end by 0 bases, with 14 bases between. In nucleotides, the CDR3 is TGCGCCAGCAGCACGGGGGACATTTTAGCCAAAAACATTCAGTACTTC. This codes for CASSTGDILAKNIQYF.

The chain recombines TRBV6-5 with TRBJ1-1, with TRBD1 as a possible D gene (5 bases). V was clipped by 2 bases and J by 7 bases, with 14 bases between them. The germline V gene encodes CDR1 MNHEY and CDR2 SVGAGI. The CDR3 has 14 residues. In nucleotides, the CDR3 is TGTGCCAGCAGTTACCCAGGGAGGATGGGTGAAGCTTTCTTT. This codes for CASSYPGRMGEAFF.

This rearrangement joins TRBV27 to TRBJ2-7, with D possibly called TRBD1 or TRBD2 (5 bases each). The germline V gene encodes CDR1 MNHEY and CDR2 SMNVEV (reference sequence). The CDR3 has 15 amino acids. V was shortened by 2 bases and J by 5 bases, with 16 bases between the two germline ends. CDR3 DNA: TGTGCCAGCAGTTTAAGGGGACGCCCTGAAAACGAGCAGTACTTC. Amino acids: CASSLRGRPENEQYF.

The rearrangement uses TRBV7-9 and TRBJ2-7, with D unclear. The CDR3 is 14 residues long. V lost 5 bases and J lost 4, with 15 bases in between. Germline CDR1 is SEHNR and CDR2 is FQNEAQ (reference sequence). Here the CDR3 reads CASSPGKVGYEQYF. CDR3 DNA sequence: TGTGCCAGCAGCCCGGGTAAGGTGGGATACGAGCAGTACTTC. The full variable domain, completed using reference TRBV7-9 and TRBJ2-7, is DTGVSQNPRHKITKRGQNVTFRCDPISEHNRLYWYRQTLGQGPEFLTYFQNEAQLEKSRLLSDRFSAERPKGSFSTLEIQRTEQGDSAMYLCASSPGKVGYEQYFGPGTRLTVT.

The CDR3 here is CSVARGEEQYF. In DNA form, the CDR3 reads TGCAGCGTGGCTAGGGGAGAGGAGCAGTACTTC. The genes are TRBV29-1 and TRBJ2-7; tentatively, D is TRBD1 or TRBD2 (5 bases each). The germline V gene has CDR1 SQVTM and CDR2 ANQGSEA. Trimming took off 6 bases at V and 7 bases at J, with 13 bases between the two ends. The CDR3 length is 11 residues.

This chain links TRBV5-1 with TRBJ2-1; D is ambiguous. The CDR3 is made up of 15 amino acids. Germline CDR1 is SGHRS and CDR2 is YFSETQ. Trimming pared 0 bases from V and 6 bases from J, leaving 13 bases between. In DNA, the CDR3 is TGCGCCAGCAGCTTGGACCTGCCTGCCACCAATGAGCAGTTCTTC. It encodes CASSLDLPATNEQFF.

The rearrangement joins TRBV5-1 to TRBJ2-5; TRBD2 is a possible D gene (5 bases). This CDR3 is 13 amino acids long. Trimming left V 5 bases short and J 2 bases short, with 10 bases between. CDR1 and CDR2 (germline): SGHRS, YFSETQ. The CDR3 bases are TGCGCCAGCAGGGAGGCCTTTCAAGAGACCCAGTACTTC. It is translated as CASREAFQETQYF. Full variable domain (remainder filled in from reference TRBV5-1 and TRBJ2-5): KAGVTQTPRYLIKTRGQQVTLSCSPISGHRSVSWYQQTPGQGLQFLFEYFSETQRNKGNFPGRFSGRQFSNSRSEMNVSTLELGDSALYLCASREAFQETQYFGPGTRLLVL.

This chain joins TRBV5-1 and TRBJ2-5, with TRBD2 matching 12 bases. Germline CDR1 is SGHRS and CDR2 is YFSETQ. This CDR3 contains 17 residues. The ends lost 3 bases at V and 5 bases at J; junction bases unmatched: 11. The CDR3: CASSSNRLAGDGETQYF. In DNA, the CDR3 is TGCGCCAGCAGCTCTAACAGACTAGCGGGGGACGGGGAGACCCAGTACTTC.

The gene calls are TRBV7-8 and TRBJ1-5; 8 bases are a match to TRBD1. V was pared by 5 bases and J by 6 bases, with 9 bases of the junction left unmatched. Germline assignment: CDR1 SGHVS and CDR2 FQNEAQ. This CDR3 spans 15 amino acids. CDR3 region: CASSQTGADGQPQHF. The CDR3 coding sequence is TGTGCCAGCAGCCAGACAGGGGCGGATGGTCAGCCCCAGCATTTT.

The rearrangement joins TRBV6-5 to TRBJ1-1; D perhaps matches TRBD1 (6 bases). CDR1 and CDR2 (germline): MNHEY, SVGAGI. This CDR3 is 15 amino acids long. With 0 bases removed from V and 1 base from J, the gap between germline ends came to 9 bases. For the CDR3, the DNA is TGTGCCAGCAGTTACTCAGCGACAGGGAACACTGAAGCTTTCTTT. Translating gives CASSYSATGNTEAFF.

This rearrangement joins TRBV6-6 to TRBJ2-3; D is possibly TRBD1 (5 bases). With 1 base removed from V and 0 bases from J, the gap between germline ends came to 8 bases. The CDR3 length is 15 residues. In germline, CDR1 is MNHNY, CDR2 SVGAGI (reference sequence). This CDR3 reads CASSYYAGSTDTQYF. DNA for the CDR3: TGTGCCAGCAGTTACTACGCAGGGAGCACAGATACGCAGTATTTT.

The chain has TRBV10-3 and TRBJ1-4, with 8 bases fitting TRBD1. The CDR3 extends over 15 amino acids. Germline values: CDR1 ENHRY, CDR2 SYGVKD. With 4 bases clipped from V and 8 bases from J, the junction kept 9 bases outside the gene matches. This CDR3 reads CAISGQQGVGEKLFF. CDR3 DNA sequence: TGTGCCATCAGTGGCCAACAGGGGGTCGGCGAAAAACTGTTTTTT.

About this clone itself: Other DNA sequences of this sample code for an identical CDR3. V is TRBV5-6 and J is TRBJ1-5; 10 bases fit TRBD1. The CDR3 consists of 16 residues. Germline trimming cut 3 bases from V and 4 bases from J; bases unmatched to any gene: 7. Germline assignment: CDR1 SGHDT and CDR2 YYEEEE. CDR3 coding DNA: TGTGCCAGCAGCTCCACCTGGACAGGGGGAAATCAGCCCCAGCATTTT. Protein: CASSSTWTGGNQPQHF.

This chain links TRBV18 with TRBJ2-7; D may be TRBD1 (6 bases). Germline V CDR1 and CDR2: KGHSH, LQKENI. CDR3 length: 14 amino acids. Trimming left V 3 bases short and J 4 bases short, with 13 bases between. The CDR3 here is CASSPQGHLYEQYF. Written as DNA, the CDR3 is TGTGCCAGCTCACCTCAGGGACACCTGTACGAGCAGTACTTC.

The chain couples TRBV5-1 to TRBJ1-1; D not resolved. Trimming cost V 0 bases and J 1 base, with 10 bases left between them. There are 15 residues in the CDR3. The germline V gene encodes CDR1 SGHRS and CDR2 YFSETQ. The CDR3: CASSLDSAPNTEAFF. The DNA for the CDR3 is TGCGCCAGCAGCTTGGACAGTGCTCCGAACACTGAAGCTTTCTTT. Drawing the rest from reference TRBV5-1 and TRBJ1-1, the complete variable domain is KAGVTQTPRYLIKTRGQQVTLSCSPISGHRSVSWYQQTPGQGLQFLFEYFSETQRNKGNFPGRFSGRQFSNSRSEMNVSTLELGDSALYLCASSLDSAPNTEAFFGQGTRLTVV.

The chain links TRBV21-1 to TRBJ1-2; the tabulated D call, TRBD1, remains unverified against the DNA. TRBV21-1 is tagged as a pseudogene. This CDR3 has 17 amino acids. The CDR3 here is CASSKRSLDRANYGYTF. CDR3 sequence (DNA): TGTGCCAGCAGCAAAAGGTCGCTGGACAGAGCTAACTATGGCTACACCTTC.

The chain couples TRBV11-2 to TRBJ2-6; the D gene is possibly TRBD1 (5 bases). With 7 bases removed from V and 3 bases from J, the gap between germline ends came to 13 bases. Germline CDR1 reads SGHAT; CDR2 reads FQNNGV. The CDR3 sequence is 15 residues long. CDR3 DNA: TGTGCCAGCAACCTCCAGGGAAGTGGGGCCAACGTCCTGACTTTC. This codes for CASNLQGSGANVLTF.

This chain links TRBV13 with TRBJ1-1, with 9 bases matching TRBD1. From germline, CDR1 is PRHDT and CDR2 FYEKMQ (reference sequence). The CDR3 totals 15 residues. J lost 0 bases, V lost 6 bases, and 5 bases had no gene match. CDR3 nucleotides: TGTGCCAGCAGTCTTGGGGACAGGGTGAACACTGAAGCTTTCTTT. Protein sequence: CASSLGDRVNTEAFF.

This rearrangement joins TRBV7-6 to TRBJ2-5; D unresolved. Trimming pared 0 bases from V and 1 base from J, leaving 12 bases between. Germline CDR1 reads SGHVS; CDR2 reads FNYEAQ. This CDR3 is 16 amino acids long. The DNA for the CDR3 is TGTGCCAGCAGCTTAGCGAGCCAGAGACTCCAAGAGACCCAGTACTTC. It codes for CASSLASQRLQETQYF.

V gene TRBV10-3 combines with J gene TRBJ2-3; a possible D gene is TRBD2 (6 bases). Germline V gene data show CDR1 as ENHRY and CDR2 as SYGVKD. Trimming cost V 6 bases and J 0 bases, with 7 bases left between them. The CDR3 sequence is 13 residues long. The CDR3 loop reads CAISGGSTDTQYF. The CDR3 nucleotides are TGTGCCATCAGCGGGGGTAGCACAGATACGCAGTATTTT.

This sequence joins TRBV7-9 and TRBJ1-2; D uncertain. Germline CDR1 is SEHNR and CDR2 is FQNEAQ (reference sequence). Deletions cut 5 bases from V and 5 bases from J, with 9 bases between. The CDR3 totals 12 residues. The CDR3 DNA reads TGTGCCAGCAGCCCCGAAATTTATGGCTACACCTTC. Amino acids: CASSPEIYGYTF.